Here is one T cell receptor (beta chain) with its context. Libraries were prepared by immunoSEQ multiplex PCR; TCRdb keeps only in-frame clonotypes and omits some of them. The top ten hold less than 0.55% of the sample, which has 65,000 to 75,000 clones, approximately 90% seen once. The data were obtained in a study of OX40 agonist ivuxolimab in advanced cancers. This CDR3 has 15 amino acids. The V gene's germline CDR1 is MNHEY and CDR2 SVGAGI. The material was CD4+ or CD8+ T cells sorted from blood, obtained in a trial of the OX40 agonist ivuxolimab. The V gene is TRBV6-5, the J gene TRBJ2-5; 7 bases are a match to TRBD1. The end of the DNA fits TRBJ2-7 better, so the J call may be wrong. The clonotype comes from an adult with an advanced solid tumor such as melanoma, head and neck, liver or kidney cancer. Here the CDR3 DNA reads TGTGCCAGCAGTTACTCGAACAGGGGTACCTACGAGCAGTACTTC. Translating it yields CASSYSNRGTYEQYF.